One sample yielded the 14 T cell receptor beta chains listed below, sequenced in a study of CD8 T cells in ankylosing spondylitis. General study points: Apparently characteristic of ankylosing spondylitis blood was a TCR beta motif (roughly 8 highly homologous variants).

In TCRdb, the 5' RACE reads were re-called with MiXCR into one record per CDR3 protein. The sample has 200,000 to 250,000 distinct CDR3 sequences, around 19% seen once. These receptors' antigens are unknown. Specimen: blood, either unsorted or a sorted T cell fraction (not recorded which). These receptors originate from a male donor with ankylosing spondylitis.

The chain uses TRBV20-1 and TRBJ2-1; TRBD2 agrees at 7 bases. The ends lost 0 bases at V and 0 bases at J; junction bases unmatched: 5. CDR1 is DFQATT, CDR2 SNEGSKA, per germline (reference sequence). The CDR3 is 16 amino acids. The CDR3 DNA is TGCAGTGCTAGAGATTGGGCTAGCGGCTCCTACAATGAGCAGTTCTTC. Translating gives CSARDWASGSYNEQFF.

This clonotype was seen a handful of times. V and J are TRBV4-1 and TRBJ1-5; D gene ambiguous. The germline gives CDR1 MGHRA, CDR2 YSYEKL. Trimming took off 1 base at V and 6 bases at J, with 7 bases between the two ends. The CDR3 length is 13 residues. The CDR3 DNA follows: TGCGCCAGCAGCCAAGGTATTTCTCAGCCCCAGCATTTT. This sequence encodes CASSQGISQPQHF.

This clonotype appeared a few times. The gene calls are TRBV7-9 and TRBJ2-1, with unresolved D. This CDR3 has 17 amino acids. Germline-derived CDR1 and CDR2 are SEHNR and FQNEAQ (reference sequence). With 4 bases removed from V and 0 bases from J, the gap between germline ends came to 16 bases. Written as DNA, the CDR3 is TGTGCCAGCAGCTCCACAGACGCAACCTTCTCCTACAATGAGCAGTTCTTC. As protein: CASSSTDATFSYNEQFF.

A few counts support this clonotype. The chain combines TRBV7-8 with TRBJ1-4; D not resolved. Germline V gene lookup returns CDR1 SGHVS and CDR2 FQNEAQ. Trimming removed 1 base from V and 0 bases from J, with 12 bases in between. The CDR3 covers 17 residues. The chain's CDR3 is CASSLDVGFATNEKLFF. The CDR3 nucleotides are TGTGCCAGCAGCTTAGATGTTGGGTTTGCAACTAATGAAAAACTGTTTTTT.

In this sample, this clonotype turned up a few times. The chain couples TRBV5-1 to TRBJ2-7; 11 bases agree with TRBD1. There are 14 residues in the CDR3. After removal of 4 bases from V and 9 bases from J, the junction contained 9 bases not matched to a gene. Germline values: CDR1 SGHRS, CDR2 YFSETQ. In nucleotides, the CDR3 is TGCGCCAGCAGCACCAGGACAGGGGGCGATGTGCAGTACTTC. Protein product: CASSTRTGGDVQYF.

CDR3 bases: TGTGCCAGCAGCCCTATAGCGGGAGGTCGCACAGATACGCAGTATTTT. Translation gives CASSPIAGGRTDTQYF. The chain employs TRBV11-2 and TRBJ2-3, with 10 bases fitting TRBD2. This CDR3 has 16 amino acids. The ends lost 5 bases at V and 1 base at J; junction bases unmatched: 6. The V gene's germline CDR1 is SGHAT and CDR2 FQNNGV.

There are many counts of this clonotype. The chain is built from TRBV3-1 and TRBJ2-7; D gene unclear. Germline V gives CDR1 LGHDT, CDR2 YNNKEL (reference sequence). This CDR3 spans 14 amino acids. The ends were cut back, 0 bases at V and 1 base at J, with 7 bases in the middle. The CDR3 loop reads CASSQEYESYEQYF. As DNA, the CDR3 is TGTGCCAGCAGCCAAGAATATGAATCCTACGAGCAGTACTTC.

This clonotype was counted between two and nine times. The chain carries TRBV13 and TRBJ2-7; D uncertain. The CDR3 loop spans 13 amino acids. The V end was cut by 2 bases, the J end by 3 bases, with 8 bases between. Germline V gives CDR1 PRHDT, CDR2 FYEKMQ (reference sequence). The CDR3, as DNA: TGTGCCAGCAGCTTAAGGGCAGACTACGAGCAGTACTTC. Residues: CASSLRADYEQYF.

The chain joins TRBV19 to TRBJ2-1; TRBD1 might be the D (6 bases). Looked up from germline, CDR1 is LNHDA and CDR2 is SQIVND (reference sequence). CDR3 length equals 16 residues. V lost 1 base, J lost 3 bases, and 13 bases lay in between. CDR3 in amino acids: CASSIGVDSNYNEQFF. The CDR3 DNA follows: TGTGCCAGTAGTATAGGAGTGGACAGCAACTACAATGAGCAGTTCTTC.

This rearrangement joins TRBV27 to TRBJ2-1; 11 positions agree with TRBD2. The V gene's germline CDR1 is MNHEY and CDR2 SMNVEV (reference sequence). The CDR3 is made up of 14 amino acids. J was trimmed by 10 bases and V by 3 bases; bases with no gene match: 5. The DNA for the CDR3 is TGTGCCAGCAGTTTTACTAGCGGGAGACCGGAGCAGTTCTTC. Its protein is CASSFTSGRPEQFF.

The J gene is TRBJ2-2, the V gene TRBV7-3; 9 bases agree with TRBD1. The CDR3 loop spans 15 amino acids. Germline lookup yields CDR1 SGHTA and CDR2 FQGTGA. Unmatched junction bases numbered 8, after V lost 6 bases and J lost 6 bases. The CDR3 loop is CASRNRDRDPGELFF. The CDR3 coding sequence is TGTGCCAGCAGGAACCGGGACAGGGATCCCGGGGAGCTGTTTTTT.

This clonotype was counted a few times. The gene calls are TRBV7-9 and TRBJ2-1; a weak D match, TRBD1 (6 bases). Germline V lookup: CDR1 SEHNR, CDR2 FQNEAQ (reference sequence). This CDR3 contains 14 residues. V was clipped by 2 bases and J by 5 bases, with 10 bases between them. The CDR3 DNA reads TGTGCCAGCAGCTTACGGGACAAACACAATGAGCAGTTCTTC. It translates to CASSLRDKHNEQFF. Looking up the rest from reference TRBV7-9 and TRBJ2-1 gives the full variable domain: DTGVSQNPRHKITKRGQNVTFRCDPISEHNRLYWYRQTLGQGPEFLTYFQNEAQLEKSRLLSDRFSAERPKGSFSTLEIQRTEQGDSAMYLCASSLRDKHNEQFFGPGTRLTVL.

This chain uses TRBV7-2 with TRBJ2-5; 7 nucleotides match TRBD2. The CDR3 loop spans 15 amino acids. Germline V gives CDR1 SGHTA, CDR2 FQGNSA. V dropped 3 bases and J dropped 1; count of bases not matched to a gene: 5. Written as DNA, the CDR3 is TGTGCCAGCAGCTTGGCTCTAGCGGCCCAAGAGACCCAGTACTTC. Translation gives CASSLALAAQETQYF.

This clonotype appeared a few times. The chain carries TRBV4-2 and TRBJ2-2, with a weak D call TRBD1 (5 bases). Trimming shortened V by 4 bases and J by 0 bases, and 9 bases separated the two germline ends. This CDR3 is built from 15 residues. From germline, CDR1 is LGHNA and CDR2 YNFKEQ. In DNA, the CDR3 is TGTGCCAGCAGCCGGAGACAGCCGAACACCGGGGAGCTGTTTTTT. It codes for CASSRRQPNTGELFF.